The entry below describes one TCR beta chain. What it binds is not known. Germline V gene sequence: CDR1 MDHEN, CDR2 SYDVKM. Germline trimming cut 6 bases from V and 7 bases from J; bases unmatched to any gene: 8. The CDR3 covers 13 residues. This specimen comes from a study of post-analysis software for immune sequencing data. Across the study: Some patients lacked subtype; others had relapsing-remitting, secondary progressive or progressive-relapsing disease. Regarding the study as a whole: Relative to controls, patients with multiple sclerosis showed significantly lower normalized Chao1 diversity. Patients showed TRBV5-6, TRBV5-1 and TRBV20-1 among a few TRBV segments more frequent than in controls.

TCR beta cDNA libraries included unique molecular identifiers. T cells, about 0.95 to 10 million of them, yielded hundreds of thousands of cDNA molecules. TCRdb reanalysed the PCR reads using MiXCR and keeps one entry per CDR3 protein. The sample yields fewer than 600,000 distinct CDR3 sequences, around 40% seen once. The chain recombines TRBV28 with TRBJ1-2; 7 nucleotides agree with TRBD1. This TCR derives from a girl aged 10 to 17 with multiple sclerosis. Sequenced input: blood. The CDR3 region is CASSDREESGYTF. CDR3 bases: TGTGCCAGCAGCGACAGGGAGGAGAGTGGCTACACCTTC.